Here is one T cell receptor (beta chain) with its context. Its target is not known. The PCR contained 60 Vbeta and 13 Jbeta primers. Only in-frame clones appear in the TCRdb table, and some are missing; sequencing was by immunoSEQ multiplex PCR. The sample lists some 110,000 clones; around 76% were seen once. The sample originates from a study of cytomegalovirus exposure and HLA in healthy donors. Study at large: Among fewer than 500 genotyped donors, around 80% fell in the Caucasian-associated ancestry cluster. Findings of the study overall: Most TCR sequences were rare, but some public TCRs occurred in many donors. Donors were assumed by presence/absence analyses to have roughly uniform sequencing depth.

J was trimmed by 2 bases and V by 5 bases; bases with no gene match: 5. The CDR3 spans 15 residues. Germline CDR1 and CDR2: MNHNY and SVGAGI (reference sequence). The receptor comes from a man aged 45 to 65 in good health and CMV-seropositive. Input material: PBMCs. V usage is TRBV6-6 and J usage is TRBJ2-7; TRBD2 aligns across 11 bases. The CDR3 reads CASSTTSGATYEQYF. CDR3 DNA: TGTGCCAGCAGTACGACTAGCGGGGCGACCTACGAGCAGTACTTC.